Detailed here is one TCR beta chain. Trimming took 5 bases from V and 7 from J; bases not matched to a gene: 4. Germline CDR1 and CDR2: LGHDT and YNNKEL (reference sequence). This CDR3 is 14 amino acids long. The data derive from a study of blood T cell repertoires in COVID-19. Some clones are missing from TCRdb's copy, which holds only in-frame ones; the method was immunoSEQ multiplex PCR. The sample shows some 300,000 clones, approximately 90% of them seen only once. The TCR was taken from an older woman in a cohort exposed to, infected with or recovered from COVID-19 (not recorded which). Sequencing was performed on PBMCs or T cells enriched from blood (not recorded which). The gene calls are TRBV3-1 (or the pseudogene TRBV3-2) and TRBJ2-2; 10 positions agree with TRBD1. CDR3 coding DNA: TGTGCCAGCAGCAGACAGGGGGCAAACGGGGAGCTGTTTTTT. Translating gives CASSRQGANGELFF.